This passage covers 21 T cell receptor beta chains from one sample sequenced in a study of T cells in Graves' hyperthyroidism and ophthalmopathy. The investigators amplified TCR beta CDR3 regions from RNA transcripts. HTBI primers were employed in a first-round RT-PCR of the TCR CDR3. MiXCR was run by TCRdb on the multiplex PCR reads, yielding one entry per CDR3 protein. The table lists 280,000 or so distinct CDR3 sequences, less than 30% of them singletons. The sample was blood. The receptors stem from a man aged 40-50 years with Graves' hyperthyroidism that later progressed to Graves' ophthalmopathy.

V gene TRBV19 combines with J gene TRBJ1-5; 9 bases fit TRBD1. The junction had 4 bases not matched to a gene; V was cut back by 6 bases and J by 7 bases. Germline V lookup: CDR1 LNHDA, CDR2 SQIVND (reference sequence). The CDR3 has 13 residues. The CDR3 loop is CASRGDRDQPQHF. CDR3 DNA sequence: TGTGCCAGTAGGGGGGACAGGGACCAGCCCCAGCATTTT. The full variable domain, completed using reference TRBV19 and TRBJ1-5, is DGGITQSPKYLFRKEGQNVTLSCEQNLNHDAMYWYRQDPGQGLRLIYYSQIVNDFQKGDIAEGYSVSREKKESFPLTVTSAQKNPTAFYLCASRGDRDQPQHFGDGTRLSIL.

This clonotype was observed many times. The CDR3 loop is CASSIGSMGHRYGYTF. For the CDR3, the DNA is TGTGCCAGTAGTATAGGATCGATGGGACACCGCTATGGCTACACCTTC. The J gene is TRBJ1-2, the V gene TRBV19; tentative D call: TRBD1 (6 bases). CDR1 and CDR2 (germline): LNHDA, SQIVND (reference sequence). The length of the CDR3 is 16 residues. V was clipped by 1 base and J by 4 bases, with 16 bases between them.

This clonotype occurred a few times. The chain recombines TRBV7-2 with TRBJ2-4; D ambiguous. V lost 1 base and J lost 0, with 4 bases in between. The germline V gene encodes CDR1 SGHTA and CDR2 FQGNSA. The CDR3 totals 14 residues. CDR3 amino acids: CASSLVGAKNIQYF. The DNA for the CDR3 is TGTGCCAGCAGCTTAGTGGGAGCCAAAAACATTCAGTACTTC. Full variable domain (missing parts from reference TRBV7-2 and TRBJ2-4): GAGVSQSPSNKVTEKGKDVELRCDPISGHTALYWYRQSLGQGLEFLIYFQGNSAPDKSGLPSDRFSAERTGGSVSTLTIQRTQQEDSAVYLCASSLVGAKNIQYFGAGTRLSVL.

This clonotype appeared many times. The rearrangement joins TRBV6-1 to TRBJ2-7; 12 positions agree with TRBD2. The V gene end was trimmed by 4 bases and the J gene end by 7 bases; junction bases not matched to a gene: 20. CDR1 is MNHNS and CDR2 is SASEGT in the germline V gene. This CDR3 has 19 amino acids. The CDR3 region is CASSVLPQTSGSWAREQYF. DNA for the CDR3: TGTGCCAGCAGTGTATTGCCGCAGACTAGCGGGAGTTGGGCTCGAGAGCAGTACTTC.

The table lists this clonotype with many counts. Just one base apart from a much larger clone, this may be a read error. V and J are TRBV12-3 or TRBV12-4 and TRBJ1-2; D not certain. This CDR3 is 14 amino acids long. The CDR3 region has the DNA TGTGTCAGCAGTTACTTAAGGGCCGGTTATGGCTACACCTTC. Protein: CVSSYLRAGYGYTF.

This clonotype came up many times. The chain links TRBV9 to TRBJ1-1, with a weak D call TRBD1 (5 bases). The germline V gene has CDR1 SGDLS and CDR2 YYNGEE. The V gene lost 6 bases and the J gene lost 4 bases, with 25 bases spanning the gap. The CDR3 runs to 17 residues. Here the CDR3 reads CASTPWFSQDISTEAFF. The CDR3 DNA reads as TGTGCCAGCACCCCATGGTTTTCCCAGGACATATCCACTGAAGCTTTCTTT.

This clonotype appeared many times. The chain joins TRBV5-1 to TRBJ1-5; D unresolved. Trimming took 0 bases from V and 0 from J, leaving 13 bases between them. Looked up from germline, CDR1 is SGHRS and CDR2 is YFSETQ. The CDR3 consists of 17 residues. The CDR3 nucleotides are TGCGCCAGCAGCTTGGAACCAACCTCCTATAGCAATCAGCCCCAGCATTTT. It is translated as CASSLEPTSYSNQPQHF.

This clonotype has a handful of counts. The chain employs TRBV7-9 and TRBJ2-5; D not certain. V lost 2 bases and J 5 bases, leaving 12 bases between the germline ends. The CDR3 has 14 amino acids. Germline V gene sequence: CDR1 SEHNR, CDR2 FQNEAQ (reference sequence). The CDR3 loop is CASSLLGMGETQYF. The CDR3 region has the DNA TGTGCCAGCAGCTTACTGGGTATGGGTGAGACCCAGTACTTC.

This clonotype appeared many times. The chain employs TRBV6-2 or TRBV6-3 and TRBJ1-2; D uncertain. The germline gives CDR1 MNHEY, CDR2 SVGEGT. The V end was cut by 7 bases, the J end by 6 bases, with 12 bases between. The CDR3 spans 12 residues. The CDR3 region is CASTDRADGYTF. CDR3 DNA sequence: TGTGCCAGCACCGACCGGGCGGATGGCTACACCTTC.

This clonotype has at least ten counts. This chain uses TRBV6-2 or TRBV6-3 with TRBJ2-2; D may be TRBD1 or TRBD2 (5 bases each). The CDR3 loop spans 17 amino acids. V shed 4 bases and J shed 2 bases, with 17 bases lying between them. Germline values: CDR1 MNHEY, CDR2 SVGEGT. The CDR3 sequence: CASSSLSRGGNTGELFF. DNA for the CDR3: TGTGCCAGCAGTTCGCTCTCACGGGGCGGCAACACCGGGGAGCTGTTTTTT.

In this sample, this clonotype turned up many times. The chain couples TRBV12-3 or TRBV12-4 to TRBJ1-2, with a weak D call TRBD1 (6 bases). The CDR3 runs 14 residues. V was clipped by 3 bases and J by 8 bases, with 16 bases between them. CDR3 sequence: CASSFGQPPWGYTF. The CDR3 coding sequence is TGTGCCAGCAGTTTCGGACAGCCCCCCTGGGGCTACACCTTC.

This chain links TRBV5-1 with TRBJ2-5; D is unclear. Germline CDR1 is SGHRS and CDR2 is YFSETQ. V lost 4 bases to trimming and J lost 1 base, with 11 bases between them. This CDR3 spans 14 amino acids. As DNA, the CDR3 is TGCGCCAGCAGCCCCACTACCGCCCAAGAGACCCAGTACTTC. This encodes CASSPTTAQETQYF.

This rearrangement joins TRBV12-3 or TRBV12-4 to TRBJ1-5, with 8 bases aligning to TRBD1. The CDR3 spans 14 residues. V was pared by 5 bases and J by 7 bases, with 7 bases of the junction left unmatched. CDR3 nucleotide sequence: TGTGCCAGCAGTGTGGACAGGGTTCGGCAGCCCCAGCATTTT. Its translation: CASSVDRVRQPQHF.

The table lists this clonotype with many counts. Possible read error: a much larger clone is one base away. The chain employs TRBV27 and TRBJ2-7; D tentatively reads TRBD1 or TRBD2 (5 bases each). Germline CDR1 reads MNHEY; CDR2 reads SMNVEV (reference sequence). Trimming cost V 6 bases and J 2 bases, with 14 bases left between them. The CDR3 extends over 14 amino acids. The CDR3 DNA sequence: TGTGCCAGCAGCCTCAGGGACCTCCCCTACGAGCAGTACTTC. Its protein is CASSLRDLPYEQYF.

This clonotype was observed at least ten times. The V gene is TRBV6-1, the J gene TRBJ2-7; maybe TRBD1 (6 bases). The CDR3 is 13 residues long. Germline CDR1 and CDR2: MNHNS and SASEGT. Deletions cut 5 bases from V and 3 bases from J, with 11 bases between. In DNA, the CDR3 is TGTGCCAGCAGTAAACAGGGTTTCTACGAGCAGTACTTC. Amino acid sequence: CASSKQGFYEQYF.

The chain is built from TRBV12-3 or TRBV12-4 and TRBJ2-2, with TRBD1 matching over 8 bases. CDR3 length: 15 amino acids. The V gene end was trimmed by 5 bases and the J gene end by 0 bases; junction bases not matched to a gene: 2. The CDR3 is CASSDRGANTGELFF. CDR3 DNA sequence: TGTGCCAGCAGTGACAGGGGCGCGAACACCGGGGAGCTGTTTTTT.

This clonotype was detected ten times or more. The chain couples TRBV25-1 to TRBJ2-5; 12 nucleotides agree with TRBD1. Germline V gives CDR1 MGHDK, CDR2 SYGVNS. V lost 3 bases, J lost 5 bases, and 10 bases stayed unmatched. The CDR3 loop spans 17 amino acids. CDR3 sequence (DNA): TGTGCCAGCAGTGACAGAACTGGGACAGGGGGCGCGGAGACCCAGTACTTC. Translation gives CASSDRTGTGGAETQYF.

This clonotype was seen many times. The rearrangement uses TRBV20-1 and TRBJ2-2; TRBD2 matches at 13 bases. The CDR3 contains 20 residues. The germline CDR1 and CDR2 sequences are DFQATT and SNEGSKA (reference sequence). V lost 0 bases to trimming and J lost 7 bases; unmatched junction nucleotides: 17. The CDR3 protein is CSARDLSSQLAGGPFGELFF. The CDR3 coding sequence is TGCAGTGCTAGAGATCTGTCGTCCCAACTAGCGGGAGGGCCTTTCGGGGAGCTGTTTTTT.

This clonotype was counted a single time. The V gene is TRBV28, the J gene TRBJ2-1; D is perhaps TRBD1 (6 bases). Germline CDR1 is MDHEN and CDR2 is SYDVKM. The CDR3 runs 14 residues. The ends were cut back, 7 bases at V and 6 bases at J, with 16 bases in the middle. The CDR3 region has the DNA TGTGCCAGCACCCCGGGACAAGTGGGCAATGAGCAGTTCTTC. Translation: CASTPGQVGNEQFF.

Many counts were recorded for this clonotype. The chain has TRBV6-5 and TRBJ1-1; D unclear. Trimming took off 6 bases at V and 2 bases at J, with 19 bases between the two ends. Germline CDR1 reads MNHEY; CDR2 reads SVGAGI. The CDR3 sequence is 16 residues long. The CDR3 DNA reads as TGTGCCAGCAGCGGCCCGCAATGGCCCTTCAACACTGAAGCTTTCTTT. Protein product: CASSGPQWPFNTEAFF.

This clonotype has at least ten counts. The V and J genes are TRBV29-1 and TRBJ1-1; weak D call: TRBD1 (6 bases). Germline V gene data show CDR1 as SQVTM and CDR2 as ANQGSEA. The germline V and J ends were trimmed by 7 bases and 1 base, with 31 bases remaining between them. CDR3 length equals 19 residues. The CDR3 DNA sequence: TGCAGCGCCCGGATCTACGGGACAAGGCCTGTTCGAGGGAACACTGAAGCTTTCTTT. Amino acid sequence: CSARIYGTRPVRGNTEAFF.